These 4 T cell receptor beta chains came from one sample sequenced in a study of blood T cell repertoires in COVID-19. Only in-frame clones appear in the TCRdb table, and some are missing; sequencing was by immunoSEQ multiplex PCR. The repertoire holds around 60,000 clones, just over 85% seen once, with roughly 1.4% in the top ten. Sequencing used peripheral blood. The receptor source for this set is a woman of 80 years or more with acute or convalescent COVID-19.

The chain couples TRBV28 to TRBJ2-7; 7 bases are shared with TRBD1. The CDR3 length is 14 residues. V was pared by 7 bases and J by 3 bases, with 9 bases of the junction left unmatched. Germline V CDR1 and CDR2: MDHEN, SYDVKM. The CDR3, as DNA: TGTGCCAGCAAGAAAGGGGGCAGCAACTACGAGCAGTACTTC. Translation gives CASKKGGSNYEQYF.

The chain combines TRBV29-1 with TRBJ1-1; a possible D gene is TRBD1 (5 bases). The length of the CDR3 is 13 residues. V was pared by 6 bases and J by 0 bases, with 11 bases between. CDR1 and CDR2 from the germline V gene are SQVTM and ANQGSEA. CDR3 nucleotide sequence: TGCAGCGTACGGGCGGACATGAACACTGAAGCTTTCTTT. Amino acid sequence: CSVRADMNTEAFF.

CDR3 DNA: TGTGCCAGCAGCCAAGGAACTAGCGGGAGTACCCAGTACTTC. It is translated as CASSQGTSGSTQYF. The genes are TRBV3-1 (or the pseudogene TRBV3-2) and TRBJ2-5; TRBD2 agrees at 11 bases. This CDR3 has 14 residues. Germline-derived CDR1 and CDR2 are LGHDT and YNNKEL (reference sequence). J lost 8 bases, V lost 1 base, and 3 bases had no gene match.

The CDR3 sequence: CASSLVQGEVNNEQFF. Written as DNA, the CDR3 is TGTGCCAGCAGCTTAGTCCAGGGGGAGGTAAATAATGAGCAGTTCTTC. The V call is TRBV11-1, the J call TRBJ2-1; tentatively, D is TRBD1 (7 bases). V lost 1 base, J lost 7 bases, and 17 bases lay in between. The CDR3 runs to 16 residues. Germline CDR1 and CDR2: SGHAT and FQDESV (reference sequence). The full variable domain, rest sourced from reference TRBV11-1 and TRBJ2-1, is EAEVAQSPRYKITEKSQAVAFWCDPISGHATLYWYRQILGQGPELLVQFQDESVVDDSQLPKDRFSAERLKGVDSTLKIQPAELGDSAMYLCASSLVQGEVNNEQFFGPGTRLTVL.